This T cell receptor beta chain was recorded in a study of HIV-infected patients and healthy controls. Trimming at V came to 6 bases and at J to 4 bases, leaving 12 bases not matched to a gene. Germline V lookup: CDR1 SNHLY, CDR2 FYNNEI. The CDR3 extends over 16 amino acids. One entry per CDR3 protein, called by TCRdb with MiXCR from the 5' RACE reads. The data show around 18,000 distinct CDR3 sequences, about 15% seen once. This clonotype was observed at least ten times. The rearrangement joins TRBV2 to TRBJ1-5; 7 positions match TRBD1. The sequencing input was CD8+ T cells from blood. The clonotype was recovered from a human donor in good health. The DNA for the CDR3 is TGTGCCAGCAGCACAGGGGTGTACGATTTAAATCAGCCCCAGCATTTT. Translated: CASSTGVYDLNQPQHF.